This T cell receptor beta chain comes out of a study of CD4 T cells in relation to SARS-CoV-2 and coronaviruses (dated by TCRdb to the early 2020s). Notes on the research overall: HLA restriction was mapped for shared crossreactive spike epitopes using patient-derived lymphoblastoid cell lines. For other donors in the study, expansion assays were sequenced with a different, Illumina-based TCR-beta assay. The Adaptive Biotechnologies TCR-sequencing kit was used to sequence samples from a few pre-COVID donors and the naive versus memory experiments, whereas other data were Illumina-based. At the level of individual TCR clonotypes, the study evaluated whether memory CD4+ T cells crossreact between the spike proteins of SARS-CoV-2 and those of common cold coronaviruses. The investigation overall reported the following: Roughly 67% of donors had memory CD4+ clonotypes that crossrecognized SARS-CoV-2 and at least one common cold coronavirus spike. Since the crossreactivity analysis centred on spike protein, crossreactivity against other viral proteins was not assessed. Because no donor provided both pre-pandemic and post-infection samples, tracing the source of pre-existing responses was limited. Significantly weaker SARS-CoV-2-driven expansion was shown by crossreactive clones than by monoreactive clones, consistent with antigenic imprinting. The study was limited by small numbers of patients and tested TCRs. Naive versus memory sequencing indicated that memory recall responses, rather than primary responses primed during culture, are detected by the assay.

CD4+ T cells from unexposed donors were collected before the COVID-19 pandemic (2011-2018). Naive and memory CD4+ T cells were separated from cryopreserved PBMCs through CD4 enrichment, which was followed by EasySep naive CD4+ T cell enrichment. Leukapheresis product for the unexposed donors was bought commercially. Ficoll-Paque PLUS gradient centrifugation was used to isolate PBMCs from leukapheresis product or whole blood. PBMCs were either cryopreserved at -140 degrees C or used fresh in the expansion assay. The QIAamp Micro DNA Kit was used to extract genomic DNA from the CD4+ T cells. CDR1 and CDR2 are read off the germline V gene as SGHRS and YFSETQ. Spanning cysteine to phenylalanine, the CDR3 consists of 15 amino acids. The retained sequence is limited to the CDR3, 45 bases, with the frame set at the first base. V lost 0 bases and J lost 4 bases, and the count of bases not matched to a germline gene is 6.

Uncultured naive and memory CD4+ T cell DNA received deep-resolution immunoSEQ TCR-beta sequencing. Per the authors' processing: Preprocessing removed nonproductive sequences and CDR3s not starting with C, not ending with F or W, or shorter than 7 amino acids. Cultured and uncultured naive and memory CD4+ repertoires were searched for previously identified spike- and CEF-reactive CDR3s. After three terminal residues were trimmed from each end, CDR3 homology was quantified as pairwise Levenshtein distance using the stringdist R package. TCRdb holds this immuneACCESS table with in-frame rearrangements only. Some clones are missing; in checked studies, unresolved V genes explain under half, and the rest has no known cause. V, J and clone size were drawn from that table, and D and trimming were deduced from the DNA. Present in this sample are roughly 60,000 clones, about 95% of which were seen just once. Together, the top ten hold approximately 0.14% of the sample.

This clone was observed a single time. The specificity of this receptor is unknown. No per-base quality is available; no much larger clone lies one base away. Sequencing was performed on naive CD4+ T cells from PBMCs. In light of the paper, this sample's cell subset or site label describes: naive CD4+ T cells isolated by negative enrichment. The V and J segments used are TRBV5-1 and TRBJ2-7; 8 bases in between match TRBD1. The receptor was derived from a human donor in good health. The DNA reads TGCGCCAGCAGCTTGGATCCAGGGGGCGAGTACGAGCAGTACTTC. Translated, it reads CASSLDPGGEYEQYF.